These 18 T cell receptor beta chains came from one sample sequenced in a study of cytomegalovirus exposure and HLA in healthy donors. The PCR used 60 Vbeta and 13 Jbeta primers. Profiling relied on immunoSEQ multiplex PCR, and the TCRdb table lists in-frame clones only, not all of them. The sample holds about 77,000 clones, nearly 80% seen once. The sequencing sample was made of PBMCs. These receptors all stem from a man in his forties in good health and CMV-seronegative.

This chain uses TRBV7-3 with TRBJ2-3, with D perhaps TRBD2 (6 bases). Germline assignment: CDR1 SGHTA and CDR2 FQGTGA. V lost 2 bases and J lost 7, with 16 bases in between. The CDR3 is made up of 15 amino acids. CDR3: CASSLDETRGNTQYF. The CDR3 DNA reads TGTGCCAGCAGCTTAGACGAGACTAGAGGAAATACGCAGTATTTT.

The rearrangement links TRBV10-3 to TRBJ2-7; 7 positions agree with TRBD2. The CDR3 runs 16 residues. Germline CDR1 is ENHRY and CDR2 is SYGVKD. V lost 4 bases, J lost 0 bases, and 9 bases stayed unmatched. CDR3 loop: CAISGSTGGSSYEQYF. The CDR3, as DNA: TGTGCCATCAGTGGCTCAACCGGCGGGAGCTCCTACGAGCAGTACTTC.

The chain has TRBV7-3 and TRBJ2-1, with TRBD2 matching over 11 bases. This CDR3 spans 18 amino acids. The junction had 16 bases not matched to a gene; V was cut back by 3 bases and J by 9 bases. The germline V gene has CDR1 SGHTA and CDR2 FQGTGA. In DNA, the CDR3 is TGTGCCAGCAGCTTTGGGGCCCCGCTAGCGGGAGGACCCACTGAGCAGTTCTTC. Translating it yields CASSFGAPLAGGPTEQFF. The full variable domain, completed using reference TRBV7-3 and TRBJ2-1, is GAGVSQTPSNKVTEKGKYVELRCDPISGHTALYWYRQSLGQGPEFLIYFQGTGAADDSGLPNDRFFAVRPEGSVSTLKIQRTERGDSAVYLCASSFGAPLAGGPTEQFFGPGTRLTVL.

The chain's CDR3 is CAISEASSGRLTDTQYF. CDR3 DNA: TGTGCCATCAGTGAAGCATCTAGCGGGAGATTGACAGATACGCAGTATTTT. The chain carries TRBV10-3 and TRBJ2-3; 10 bases agree with TRBD2. The CDR3 consists of 17 residues. Germline values: CDR1 ENHRY, CDR2 SYGVKD. Trimming at V came to 3 bases and at J to 3 bases, leaving 9 bases not matched to a gene.

The V and J genes are TRBV19 and TRBJ2-2; tentatively, D is TRBD2 (6 bases). Germline CDR1 and CDR2: LNHDA and SQIVND (reference sequence). V was cut by 3 bases and J by 4 bases, with 12 bases left in between. This CDR3 is 15 amino acids long. The CDR3 is CASSIGGRSTGELFF. CDR3 nucleotides: TGTGCCAGTAGTATCGGTGGGAGGTCCACCGGGGAGCTGTTTTTT.

The V gene is TRBV6-4, the J gene TRBJ2-3, with 8 bases identical to TRBD2. Looked up from germline, CDR1 is MRHNA and CDR2 is SNTAGT. The ends lost 6 bases at V and 1 base at J; junction bases unmatched: 0. The CDR3 is 13 amino acids. This chain's CDR3 is CASRAGGTDTQYF. The DNA of the CDR3 is TGTGCCAGCAGAGCGGGGGGCACAGATACGCAGTATTTT.

V usage is TRBV7-9 and J usage is TRBJ1-1; 7 bases align to TRBD1. With 4 bases clipped from V and 3 bases from J, the junction kept 5 bases outside the gene matches. The CDR3 covers 14 residues. In germline, CDR1 is SEHNR, CDR2 FQNEAQ (reference sequence). CDR3 sequence reads: CASSSTTGDTEAFF. The CDR3 nucleotides are TGTGCCAGCAGCTCAACAACAGGGGACACTGAAGCTTTCTTT.

The CDR3 DNA reads TGTGCCAGCAGCCCAACTACGGCGGGAGATGAGCAGTTCTTC. Protein product: CASSPTTAGDEQFF. The chain has TRBV7-6 and TRBJ2-1; 7 nucleotides match TRBD2. The CDR3 sequence is 14 residues long. CDR1 and CDR2 from the germline V gene are SGHVS and FNYEAQ. V lost 5 bases and J lost 8; bases outside the gene matches: 9.

This clone was recorded only once. The chain employs TRBV27 and TRBJ1-5; 10 bases align to TRBD1. The germline V gene has CDR1 MNHEY and CDR2 SMNVEV (reference sequence). The CDR3 is made up of 17 amino acids. V lost 3 bases, J lost 4 bases, and 9 bases stayed unmatched. CDR3 DNA: TGTGCCAGCAGTTTCCGACAGGGGGCGAACGGGAATCAGCCCCAGCATTTT. This translates into CASSFRQGANGNQPQHF.

The chain uses TRBV4-2 and TRBJ1-5, with a possible D match to TRBD1 (6 bases). V dropped 1 base and J dropped 5 bases, with 12 bases sitting between them. The germline gives CDR1 LGHNA, CDR2 YNFKEQ. This CDR3 contains 15 residues. CDR3 bases: TGTGCCAGCAGCCAAGTCCTGGGGGCAGATCAGCCCCAGCATTTT. This gives the protein CASSQVLGADQPQHF.

This sequence joins TRBV2 and TRBJ1-5; a weak D match, TRBD1 (6 bases). Germline V gene lookup returns CDR1 SNHLY and CDR2 FYNNEI. V lost 6 bases and J lost 0, with 15 bases in between. This CDR3 contains 16 residues. The CDR3 sequence: CASRKSTGISNQPQHF. CDR3 bases: TGTGCCAGCAGAAAAAGTACAGGGATTAGCAATCAGCCCCAGCATTTT.

J is TRBJ1-2 and V is TRBV30; D gene ambiguous. Germline V gene data show CDR1 as GTSNPN and CDR2 as SVGIG (reference sequence). The V end was cut by 4 bases, the J end by 0 bases, with 12 bases between. CDR3 size: 14 residues. The CDR3 DNA reads as TGTGCCTGGACAGTGAGACTCGCTAACTATGGCTACACCTTC. It specifies CAWTVRLANYGYTF.

There are a few counts of this clone. V is TRBV5-1 and J is TRBJ2-7, with 8 bases aligning to TRBD1. Losses at the gene ends were 0 bases for V and 3 bases for J; bases not matched to a gene: 2. CDR1 and CDR2 (germline): SGHRS, YFSETQ. The CDR3 covers 14 residues. CDR3 bases: TGCGCCAGCAGCTTGGACACAGGGGGCTACGAGCAGTACTTC. Translating it yields CASSLDTGGYEQYF.

The chain has TRBV5-1 and TRBJ2-5, with 7 bases that match TRBD1. Per the germline V gene, CDR1 is SGHRS and CDR2 is YFSETQ. This CDR3 spans 15 amino acids. V shed 5 bases, J shed 1 base, and the junction held 8 bases outside the gene matches. CDR3 sequence: CASRTGWRSQETQYF. CDR3 nucleotide sequence: TGCGCCAGCAGGACAGGGTGGAGGAGCCAAGAGACCCAGTACTTC.

V and J are TRBV10-3 and TRBJ2-3, with D tentatively TRBD1 (6 bases). The CDR3 length is 15 residues. Germline lookup yields CDR1 ENHRY and CDR2 SYGVKD. V gave up 6 bases and J gave up 0 bases, with 13 bases separating them. The CDR3 loop is CAISLGTFSTDTQYF. CDR3 sequence (DNA): TGTGCCATCAGCCTAGGGACATTCAGCACAGATACGCAGTATTTT.

The CDR3 region is CASSYSVRNTEAFF. CDR3 bases: TGTGCCAGCAGTTACTCAGTGAGGAACACTGAAGCTTTCTTT. The V call is TRBV6-5, the J call TRBJ1-1; D not certain. In germline, CDR1 is MNHEY, CDR2 SVGAGI. V lost 0 bases, J lost 1 base, and 6 bases lay in between. This CDR3 region has 14 residues.

This clone has just a few counts. The chain couples TRBV7-9 to TRBJ2-1, with D hard to call. The CDR3 length is 15 residues. V shed 0 bases and J shed 6 bases, with 12 bases lying between them. In germline, CDR1 is SEHNR, CDR2 FQNEAQ (reference sequence). CDR3 nucleotides: TGTGCCAGCAGCTTAGCAGCGTTATCCCTCAATGAGCAGTTCTTC. This gives the protein CASSLAALSLNEQFF.

This chain links TRBV7-9 with TRBJ2-1; D perhaps matches TRBD2 (6 bases). The germline V gene has CDR1 SEHNR and CDR2 FQNEAQ (reference sequence). This CDR3 has 16 residues. Deletions cut 6 bases from V and 4 bases from J, with 19 bases between. CDR3 nucleotides: TGTGCCAGCAGTGGGGGGTGGCGGGACCCTTACAATGAGCAGTTCTTC. Protein: CASSGGWRDPYNEQFF.